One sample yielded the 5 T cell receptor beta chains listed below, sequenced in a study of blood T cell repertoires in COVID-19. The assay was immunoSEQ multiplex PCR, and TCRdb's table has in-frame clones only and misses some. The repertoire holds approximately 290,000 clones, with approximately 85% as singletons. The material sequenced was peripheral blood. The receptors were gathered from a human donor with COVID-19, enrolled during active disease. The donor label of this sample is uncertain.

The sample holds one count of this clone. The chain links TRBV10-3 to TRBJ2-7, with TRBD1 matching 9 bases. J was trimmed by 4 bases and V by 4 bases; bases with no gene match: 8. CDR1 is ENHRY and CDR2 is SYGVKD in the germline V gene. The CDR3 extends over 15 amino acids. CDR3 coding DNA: TGTGCCATCAGTGGGACAGGGGATTTGAGTTACGAGCAGTACTTC. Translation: CAISGTGDLSYEQYF.

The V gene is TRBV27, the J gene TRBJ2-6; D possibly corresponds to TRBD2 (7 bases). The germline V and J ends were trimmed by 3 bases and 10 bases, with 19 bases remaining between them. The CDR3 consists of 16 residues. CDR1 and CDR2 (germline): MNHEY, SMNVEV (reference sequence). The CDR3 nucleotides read TGTGCCAGCAGTTTTCTGTCAGGGGAGGGTATTAACGTCCTGACTTTC. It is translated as CASSFLSGEGINVLTF.

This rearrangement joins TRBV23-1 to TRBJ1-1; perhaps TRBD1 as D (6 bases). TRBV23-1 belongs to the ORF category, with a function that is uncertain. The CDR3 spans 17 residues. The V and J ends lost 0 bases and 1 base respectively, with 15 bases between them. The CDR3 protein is CASSQSRRGAPNTEAFF. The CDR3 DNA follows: TGCGCCAGCAGTCAATCCCGTCGGGGGGCTCCGAACACTGAAGCTTTCTTT.

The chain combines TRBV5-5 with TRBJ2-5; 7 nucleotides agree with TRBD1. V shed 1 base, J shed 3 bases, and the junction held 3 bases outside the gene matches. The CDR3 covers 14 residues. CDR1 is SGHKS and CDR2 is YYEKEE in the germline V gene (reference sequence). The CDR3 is CASSLYGTEETQYF. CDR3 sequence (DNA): TGTGCCAGCAGCTTGTACGGGACAGAAGAGACCCAGTACTTC.

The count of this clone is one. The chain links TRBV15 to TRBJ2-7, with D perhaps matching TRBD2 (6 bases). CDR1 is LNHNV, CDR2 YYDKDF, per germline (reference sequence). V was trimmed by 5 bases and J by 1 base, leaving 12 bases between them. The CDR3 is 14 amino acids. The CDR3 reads CATSGAGGSYEQYF. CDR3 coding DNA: TGTGCCACCAGCGGAGCCGGGGGTTCCTACGAGCAGTACTTC.